The T cell receptor (beta chain) described here comes from a study of shared clonotypes between healthy human individuals. The length of the CDR3 is 16 residues. The V gene's germline CDR1 is MNHEY and CDR2 SMNVEV (reference sequence). With V trimmed by 6 bases and J by 0 bases, 7 bases remained unmatched. Some clones are missing from TCRdb's copy, which holds only in-frame ones; the method was immunoSEQ multiplex PCR. The sample includes approximately 700,000 clones, 60% to 75% of them seen just once. This clone was seen more than once but under ten times. V usage is TRBV27 and J usage is TRBJ1-1, with TRBD1 identical over 10 bases. Sequencing was done on a sample of memory CD4+ T cells sorted from blood. Sample subset: CD45RA-negative fraction. The sequence was obtained from a woman between 25 and 40 years old in good health. CDR3 sequence: CASRPDRGWVNTEAFF. Here the CDR3 DNA reads TGTGCCAGCAGACCGGACAGGGGGTGGGTGAACACTGAAGCTTTCTTT.